This T cell receptor (beta chain) was found in a study of T cells after yellow fever vaccination. TCRdb analysed the 5' RACE reads with MiXCR anew, one entry per CDR3 protein. The table shows fewer than 450,000 distinct CDR3 sequences, with 11% occurring only once. The CDR3 loop spans 15 amino acids. The V end lost 1 base, the J end lost 2 bases, and 9 bases lay between the germline ends. Germline V lookup: CDR1 SGHVS, CDR2 FQNEAQ. Study outcomes and limitations: Researchers report a weaker secondary response that nonetheless peaked faster, day 5 versus 15.

A few counts support this clonotype. Its specificity is not known. The chain has TRBV7-8 and TRBJ1-5; D might be TRBD1 (5 bases). The clonotype originates from a man aged 18 to 30 who received the YFV17D yellow fever vaccine. The sample here was PBMCs, taken on the day of the first yellow fever vaccination. CDR3 region: CASSLVRQRNQPQHF. In nucleotides, the CDR3 is TGTGCCAGCAGCTTAGTGAGACAGCGCAATCAGCCCCAGCATTTT.